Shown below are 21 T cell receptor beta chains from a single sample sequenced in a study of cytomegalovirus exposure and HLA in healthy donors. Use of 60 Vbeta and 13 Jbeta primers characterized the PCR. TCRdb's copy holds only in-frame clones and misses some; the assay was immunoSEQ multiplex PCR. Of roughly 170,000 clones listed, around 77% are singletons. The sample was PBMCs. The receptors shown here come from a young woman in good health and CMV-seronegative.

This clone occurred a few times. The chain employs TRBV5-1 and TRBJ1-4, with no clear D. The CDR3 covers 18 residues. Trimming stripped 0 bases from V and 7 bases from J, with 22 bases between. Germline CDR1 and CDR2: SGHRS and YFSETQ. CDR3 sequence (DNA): TGCGCCAGCAGCTTGGGGTCTGGAGGTCGGGCCATCCCTGAAAAACTGTTTTTT. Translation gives CASSLGSGGRAIPEKLFF.

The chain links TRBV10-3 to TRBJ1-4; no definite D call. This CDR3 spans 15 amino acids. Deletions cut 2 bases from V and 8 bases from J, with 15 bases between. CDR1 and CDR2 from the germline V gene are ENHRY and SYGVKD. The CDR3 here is CAISENGGVREKLFF. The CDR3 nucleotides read TGTGCCATCAGTGAGAACGGCGGGGTTCGGGAAAAACTGTTTTTT.

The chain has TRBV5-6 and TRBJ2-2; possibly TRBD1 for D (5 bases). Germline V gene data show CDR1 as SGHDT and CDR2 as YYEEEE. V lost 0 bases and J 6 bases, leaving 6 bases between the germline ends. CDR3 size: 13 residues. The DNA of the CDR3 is TGTGCCAGCAGCTTGGCAGGGCCCGGGGAGCTGTTTTTT. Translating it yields CASSLAGPGELFF.

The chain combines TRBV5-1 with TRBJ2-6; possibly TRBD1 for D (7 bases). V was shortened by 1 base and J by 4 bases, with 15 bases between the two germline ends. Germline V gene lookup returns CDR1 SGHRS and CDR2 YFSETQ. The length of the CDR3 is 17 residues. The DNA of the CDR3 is TGCGCCAGCAGCTTGCACAGGGGAGGATTGGGGGCCAACGTCCTGACTTTC. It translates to CASSLHRGGLGANVLTF.

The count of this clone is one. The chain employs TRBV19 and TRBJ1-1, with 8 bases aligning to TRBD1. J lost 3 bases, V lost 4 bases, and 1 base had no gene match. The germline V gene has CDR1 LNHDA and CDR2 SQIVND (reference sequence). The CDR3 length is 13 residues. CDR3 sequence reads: CASSTGGYTEAFF. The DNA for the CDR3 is TGTGCCAGTAGTACAGGGGGCTACACTGAAGCTTTCTTT.

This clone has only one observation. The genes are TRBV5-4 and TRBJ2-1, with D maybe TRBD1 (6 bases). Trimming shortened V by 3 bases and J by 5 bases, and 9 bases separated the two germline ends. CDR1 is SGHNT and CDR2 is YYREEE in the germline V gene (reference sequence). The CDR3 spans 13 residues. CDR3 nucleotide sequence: TGTGCCAGCAGCTGGGACAATCACAATGAGCAGTTCTTC. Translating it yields CASSWDNHNEQFF.

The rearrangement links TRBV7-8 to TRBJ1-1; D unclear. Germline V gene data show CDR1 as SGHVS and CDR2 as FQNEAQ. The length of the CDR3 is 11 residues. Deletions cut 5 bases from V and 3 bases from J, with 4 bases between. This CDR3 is CASSHYTEAFF. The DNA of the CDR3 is TGTGCCAGCAGCCACTACACTGAAGCTTTCTTT.

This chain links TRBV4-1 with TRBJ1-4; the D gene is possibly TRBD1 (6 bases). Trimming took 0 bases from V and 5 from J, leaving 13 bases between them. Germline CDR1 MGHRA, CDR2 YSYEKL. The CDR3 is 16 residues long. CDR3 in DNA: TGCGCCAGCAGCCAAGAAATAGGACAGTTGAATGAAAAACTGTTTTTT. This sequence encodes CASSQEIGQLNEKLFF.

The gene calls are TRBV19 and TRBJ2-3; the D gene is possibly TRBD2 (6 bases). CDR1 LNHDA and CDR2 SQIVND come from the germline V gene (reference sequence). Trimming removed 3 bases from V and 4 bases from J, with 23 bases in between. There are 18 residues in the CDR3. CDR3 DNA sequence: TGTGCCAGTAGTATCCTGTCCGGGGGAGCTTGGGGGGCAGATACGCAGTATTTT. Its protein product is CASSILSGGAWGADTQYF.

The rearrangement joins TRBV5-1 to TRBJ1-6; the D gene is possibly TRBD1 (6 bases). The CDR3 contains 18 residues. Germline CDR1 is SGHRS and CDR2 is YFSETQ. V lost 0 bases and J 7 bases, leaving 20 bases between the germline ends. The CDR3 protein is CASSLEGGPLWGNSPLHF. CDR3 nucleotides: TGCGCCAGCAGCTTGGAAGGGGGACCGCTCTGGGGGAATTCACCCCTCCACTTT.

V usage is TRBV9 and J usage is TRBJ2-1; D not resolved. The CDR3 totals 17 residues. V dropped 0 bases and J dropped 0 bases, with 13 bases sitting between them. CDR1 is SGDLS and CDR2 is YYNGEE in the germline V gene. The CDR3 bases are TGTGCCAGCAGCGTAGTTGACTTTCAGAGCTCCTACAATGAGCAGTTCTTC. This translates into CASSVVDFQSSYNEQFF. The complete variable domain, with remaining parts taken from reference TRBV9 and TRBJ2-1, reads DSGVTQTPKHLITATGQRVTLRCSPRSGDLSVYWYQQSLDQGLQFLIQYYNGEERAKGNILERFSAQQFPDLHSELNLSSLELGDSALYFCASSVVDFQSSYNEQFFGPGTRLTVL.

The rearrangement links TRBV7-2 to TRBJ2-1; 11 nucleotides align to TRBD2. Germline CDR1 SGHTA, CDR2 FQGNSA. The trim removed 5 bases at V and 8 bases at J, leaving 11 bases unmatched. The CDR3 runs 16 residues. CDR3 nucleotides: TGTGCCAGCAGCCAGACCCTAGCGGGAGGCAGGGATGAGCAGTTCTTC. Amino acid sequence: CASSQTLAGGRDEQFF. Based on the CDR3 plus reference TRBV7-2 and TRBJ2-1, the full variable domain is GAGVSQSPSNKVTEKGKDVELRCDPISGHTALYWYRQSLGQGLEFLIYFQGNSAPDKSGLPSDRFSAERTGGSVSTLTIQRTQQEDSAVYLCASSQTLAGGRDEQFFGPGTRLTVL.

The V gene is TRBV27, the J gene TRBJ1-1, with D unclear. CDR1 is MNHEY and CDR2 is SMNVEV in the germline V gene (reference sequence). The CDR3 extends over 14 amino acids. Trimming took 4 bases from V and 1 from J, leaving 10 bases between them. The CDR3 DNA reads TGTGCCAGCAGTTCCCCCCCAGGGAACACTGAAGCTTTCTTT. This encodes CASSSPPGNTEAFF.

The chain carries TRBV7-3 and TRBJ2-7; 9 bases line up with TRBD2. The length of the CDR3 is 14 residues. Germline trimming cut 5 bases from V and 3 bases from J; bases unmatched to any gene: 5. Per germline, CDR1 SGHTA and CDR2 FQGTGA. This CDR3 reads CASSLGTSNYEQYF. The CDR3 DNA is TGTGCCAGCAGCCTAGGGACTAGCAACTACGAGCAGTACTTC.

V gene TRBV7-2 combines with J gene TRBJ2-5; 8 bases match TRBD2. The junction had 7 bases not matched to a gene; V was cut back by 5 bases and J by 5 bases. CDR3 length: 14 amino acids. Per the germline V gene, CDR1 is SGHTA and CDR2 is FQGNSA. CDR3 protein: CASSPGLDSETQYF. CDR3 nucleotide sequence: TGTGCCAGCAGCCCGGGACTAGATAGCGAGACCCAGTACTTC.

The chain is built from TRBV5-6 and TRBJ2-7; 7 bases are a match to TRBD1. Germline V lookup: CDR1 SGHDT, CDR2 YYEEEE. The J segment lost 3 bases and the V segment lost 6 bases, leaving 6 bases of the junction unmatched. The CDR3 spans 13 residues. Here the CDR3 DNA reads TGTGCCAGCACCCCGGGACAGAGCTACGAGCAGTACTTC. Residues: CASTPGQSYEQYF.

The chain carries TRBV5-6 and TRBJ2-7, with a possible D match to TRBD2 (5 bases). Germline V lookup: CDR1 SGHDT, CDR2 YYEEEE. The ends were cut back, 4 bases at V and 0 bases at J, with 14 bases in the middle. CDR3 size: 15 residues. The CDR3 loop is CASSHGIAGSYEQYF. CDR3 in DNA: TGTGCCAGCAGCCACGGGATAGCCGGCTCCTACGAGCAGTACTTC.

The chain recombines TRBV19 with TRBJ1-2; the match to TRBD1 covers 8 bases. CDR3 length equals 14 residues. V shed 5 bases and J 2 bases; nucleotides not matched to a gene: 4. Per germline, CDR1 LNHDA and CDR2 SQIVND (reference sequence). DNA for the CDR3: TGTGCCAGTAGTTCCCGGACAGGGAACTATGGCTACACCTTC. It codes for CASSSRTGNYGYTF.

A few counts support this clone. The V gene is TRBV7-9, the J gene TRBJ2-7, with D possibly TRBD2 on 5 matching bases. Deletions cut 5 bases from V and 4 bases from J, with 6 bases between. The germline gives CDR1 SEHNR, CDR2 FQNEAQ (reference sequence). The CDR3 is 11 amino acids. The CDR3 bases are TGTGCCAGCAGCCCGGGATACGAGCAGTACTTC. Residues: CASSPGYEQYF.

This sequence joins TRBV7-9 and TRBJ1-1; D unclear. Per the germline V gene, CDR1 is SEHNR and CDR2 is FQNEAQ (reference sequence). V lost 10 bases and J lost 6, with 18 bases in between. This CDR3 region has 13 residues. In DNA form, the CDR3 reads TGTGCCATCCTCGCGGGCGGGTTGGCTGAAGCTTTCTTT. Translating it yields CAILAGGLAEAFF. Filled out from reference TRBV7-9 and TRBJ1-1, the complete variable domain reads DTGVSQNPRHKITKRGQNVTFRCDPISEHNRLYWYRQTLGQGPEFLTYFQNEAQLEKSRLLSDRFSAERPKGSFSTLEIQRTEQGDSAMYLCAILAGGLAEAFFGQGTRLTVV.

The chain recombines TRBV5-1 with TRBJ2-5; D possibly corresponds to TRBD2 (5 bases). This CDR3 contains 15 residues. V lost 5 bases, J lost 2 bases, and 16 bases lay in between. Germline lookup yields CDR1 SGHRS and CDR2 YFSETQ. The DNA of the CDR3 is TGCGCCAGCAGTCCGGACGGGGTATATCAAGAGACCCAGTACTTC. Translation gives CASSPDGVYQETQYF.